Presented here are 5 T cell receptor beta chains from one specimen sequenced in a study of T-cell reconstitution after alpha-beta-depleted transplantation in children. Molecular barcoding with unique molecular identifiers was used for the TCRbeta library. TCRdb re-called the PCR reads through MiXCR, storing one row per CDR3 protein. The table shows some 590,000 distinct CDR3 sequences, with about 10% occurring only once. The starting material was PBMCs from the stem cell graft donor, obtained from the stem cell graft. The receptors were gathered from a human donor who donated a stem cell graft to a child with acute myeloid leukemia.

This clonotype was observed a few times. The V and J genes are TRBV21-1 and TRBJ2-7; the D call of TRBD2 is as the table states it, not checked on the DNA. TRBV21-1 is noted as a pseudogene. The CDR3 length is 16 residues. The CDR3 sequence is CASSKGARLADYEQYF. CDR3 bases: TGTGCCAGCAGCAAAGGGGCTAGACTAGCGGACTACGAGCAGTACTTC.

This clonotype came up many times. The CDR3 here is CSVGSGLAYEQYF. CDR3 DNA sequence: TGCAGCGTTGGGTCCGGACTAGCCTACGAGCAGTACTTC. This chain joins TRBV29-1 and TRBJ2-7; 7 positions agree with TRBD2. J gave up 2 bases and V 4 bases, and 5 bases lay outside the gene matches. There are 13 residues in the CDR3. Germline lookup yields CDR1 SQVTM and CDR2 ANQGSEA.

The chain carries TRBV20-1 and TRBJ2-7; 14 bases agree with TRBD2. CDR1 and CDR2 from the germline V gene are DFQATT and SNEGSKA (reference sequence). J gave up 5 bases and V 8 bases, and 11 bases lay outside the gene matches. The CDR3 length is 15 residues. DNA for the CDR3: TGCAGTCCTGGGACTAGCGGGAGTTTTCGGAACGAGCAGTACTTC. As protein: CSPGTSGSFRNEQYF.

At least ten counts were recorded for this clonotype. The rearrangement joins TRBV20-1 to TRBJ1-5, with D possibly matching TRBD1 (5 bases). The CDR3 spans 12 residues. CDR1 DFQATT and CDR2 SNEGSKA come from the germline V gene (reference sequence). The CDR3 bases are TGCAGCGCAGGGAATAGCAATCAGCCCCAGCATTTT. This gives the protein CSAGNSNQPQHF.

This clonotype was detected ten times or more. The chain employs TRBV29-1 and TRBJ2-1, with no clear D. Trimming took 4 bases from V and 4 from J, leaving 14 bases between them. This CDR3 has 14 amino acids. Looked up from germline, CDR1 is SQVTM and CDR2 is ANQGSEA. The CDR3 loop reads CSVAGYGLYNEQFF. The CDR3 DNA follows: TGCAGCGTTGCAGGATATGGGTTATACAATGAGCAGTTCTTC.